This passage covers 26 T cell receptor beta chains from one sample sequenced in a study of sequential checkpoint blockade in melanoma. Treatment meaning: randomized to nivolumab then ipilimumab (arm A) or the reverse (arm B). Libraries were prepared by immunoSEQ multiplex PCR; TCRdb keeps only in-frame clonotypes and omits some of them. This repertoire shows 35,000 to 50,000 clones, approximately 90% found once; its top ten account for roughly 12%. Here the sequenced sample was CD8+ T cells sorted from blood (inferred from file names), taken from a patient given nivolumab and ipilimumab in sequence. The source of these receptors is a human donor with melanoma.

The count of this clone is one. The chain combines TRBV27 with TRBJ2-3; D possibly corresponds to TRBD2 (5 bases). Germline V lookup: CDR1 MNHEY, CDR2 SMNVEV (reference sequence). Trimming cost V 2 bases and J 2 bases, with 14 bases left between them. The CDR3 runs to 16 residues. For the CDR3, the DNA is TGTGCCAGCAGTTTACAAACTAGTGGAATCACAGATACGCAGTATTTT. Residues: CASSLQTSGITDTQYF.

In this sample, this clone turned up a few times. The rearrangement uses TRBV7-3 and TRBJ2-1; possible D gene TRBD2, 5 bases. CDR3 length: 14 residues. From germline, CDR1 is SGHTA and CDR2 FQGTGA. V was clipped by 4 bases and J by 8 bases, with 15 bases between them. This CDR3 reads CASSSGLYGHEQFF. In nucleotides, the CDR3 is TGTGCCAGCAGCTCCGGACTCTACGGCCATGAGCAGTTCTTC.

This clone was detected only once. V is TRBV15 and J is TRBJ2-1; TRBD2 matches at 13 bases. The CDR3 contains 17 residues. The J segment lost 5 bases and the V segment lost 5 bases, leaving 9 bases of the junction unmatched. Germline V CDR1 and CDR2: LNHNV, YYDKDF (reference sequence). The CDR3 spells CATSGLELAGGNNEQFF. The DNA for the CDR3 is TGTGCCACCAGCGGACTAGAACTAGCGGGAGGGAACAATGAGCAGTTCTTC.

V gene TRBV4-3 combines with J gene TRBJ2-7; TRBD1 aligns across 7 bases. The CDR3 runs 14 residues. Germline CDR1 reads LGHNA; CDR2 reads YSLEER. The V segment lost 4 bases and the J segment 5 bases; nucleotides outside the gene matches: 8. The CDR3, as DNA: TGCGCCAGCAGCCTGAGTAAGGGGGCGAACGAGCAGTACTTC. It codes for CASSLSKGANEQYF.

V usage is TRBV27 and J usage is TRBJ2-2, with TRBD1 matching over 7 bases. V lost 4 bases and J lost 3; bases outside the gene matches: 8. This CDR3 has 16 residues. Germline V gene data show CDR1 as MNHEY and CDR2 as SMNVEV (reference sequence). CDR3 coding DNA: TGTGCCAGCAGTTGGGCCCCGGGACAGTACACCGGGGAGCTGTTTTTT. Translation: CASSWAPGQYTGELFF.

The CDR3 loop reads CASSPEEGQGFIEAFF. CDR3 coding DNA: TGTGCCAGCAGCCCAGAAGAGGGACAGGGGTTTATTGAAGCTTTCTTT. V and J are TRBV4-2 and TRBJ1-1; 10 positions agree with TRBD1. With V trimmed by 4 bases and J by 7 bases, 12 bases remained unmatched. The germline V gene has CDR1 LGHNA and CDR2 YNFKEQ. The CDR3 length is 16 residues.

In its sample, this clone was seen a few times. The chain has TRBV7-9 and TRBJ2-1, with 8 bases identical to TRBD2. The CDR3 consists of 17 residues. The ends lost 4 bases at V and 8 bases at J; junction bases unmatched: 16. Germline lookup yields CDR1 SEHNR and CDR2 FQNEAQ (reference sequence). The CDR3 protein is CASSSTRLARGTHEQFF. The CDR3 DNA follows: TGTGCCAGCAGCTCTACCCGACTAGCGCGGGGGACCCATGAGCAGTTCTTC.

The chain joins TRBV13 to TRBJ2-5, with D possibly matching TRBD2 (5 bases). Trimming left V 8 bases short and J 1 base short, with 11 bases between. Germline V CDR1 and CDR2: PRHDT, FYEKMQ (reference sequence). CDR3 length: 13 residues. For the CDR3, the DNA is TGTGCCAGCCTAGCAGTAGGCCAAGAGACCCAGTACTTC. Amino acid sequence: CASLAVGQETQYF.

This clone was found a few times. This sequence joins TRBV19 and TRBJ1-1, with 7 bases matching TRBD1. This CDR3 is built from 14 residues. J gave up 5 bases and V 3 bases, and 6 bases lay outside the gene matches. Germline CDR1 reads LNHDA; CDR2 reads SQIVND (reference sequence). Written as DNA, the CDR3 is TGTGCCAGTAGTATCCCAGGGGGATTTACTGAAGCTTTCTTT. Translation gives CASSIPGGFTEAFF. Combining the CDR3 with reference TRBV19 and TRBJ1-1 gives the whole variable domain DGGITQSPKYLFRKEGQNVTLSCEQNLNHDAMYWYRQDPGQGLRLIYYSQIVNDFQKGDIAEGYSVSREKKESFPLTVTSAQKNPTAFYLCASSIPGGFTEAFFGQGTRLTVV.

The CDR3 nucleotides read TGTGCCAGCAGCCCTTTGGGGGGAGGCATTCGGGAGACCCAGTACTTC. It yields the protein CASSPLGGGIRETQYF. The chain joins TRBV7-9 to TRBJ2-5, with D tentatively TRBD2 (6 bases). Germline CDR1 reads SEHNR; CDR2 reads FQNEAQ (reference sequence). The CDR3 loop spans 16 amino acids. Trimming left V 5 bases short and J 5 bases short, with 21 bases between.

V is TRBV6-1 and J is TRBJ2-1, with D perhaps matching TRBD2 (5 bases). Trimming left V 8 bases short and J 7 bases short, with 18 bases between. Germline lookup yields CDR1 MNHNS and CDR2 SASEGT. CDR3 length: 14 residues. CDR3 sequence reads: CASEGLFGFNEQFF. In nucleotides, the CDR3 is TGTGCCAGCGAGGGTTTATTTGGGTTTAATGAGCAGTTCTTC.

The chain couples TRBV7-6 to TRBJ2-5; D uncertain. Germline V gene lookup returns CDR1 SGHVS and CDR2 FNYEAQ. The germline V and J ends were trimmed by 1 base and 4 bases, with 7 bases remaining between them. The CDR3 spans 13 residues. The CDR3 DNA reads as TGTGCCAGCAGCTTAGGAGGAAGAGAGACCCAGTACTTC. This encodes CASSLGGRETQYF.

The chain couples TRBV14 to TRBJ1-5, with a tentative D call TRBD1 (6 bases). V lost 2 bases and J 0 bases, leaving 11 bases between the germline ends. The germline CDR1 and CDR2 sequences are SGHDN and FVKESK. The CDR3 has 16 amino acids. The CDR3 coding sequence is TGTGCCAGCAGCCAATGGGACAACAGTAGCAATCAGCCCCAGCATTTT. It specifies CASSQWDNSSNQPQHF.

This chain links TRBV7-9 with TRBJ2-7; no firm D call. This CDR3 region has 14 residues. The ends were cut back, 6 bases at V and 4 bases at J, with 16 bases in the middle. Germline loops: CDR1 SEHNR, CDR2 FQNEAQ (reference sequence). The DNA of the CDR3 is TGTGCCAGCAGTAAGACACAATCACCTTACGAGCAGTACTTC. Protein: CASSKTQSPYEQYF. Filled out from reference TRBV7-9 and TRBJ2-7, the complete variable domain reads DTGVSQNPRHKITKRGQNVTFRCDPISEHNRLYWYRQTLGQGPEFLTYFQNEAQLEKSRLLSDRFSAERPKGSFSTLEIQRTEQGDSAMYLCASSKTQSPYEQYFGPGTRLTVT.

The chain combines TRBV13 with TRBJ2-7, with TRBD1 matching 8 bases. From germline, CDR1 is PRHDT and CDR2 FYEKMQ (reference sequence). The V and J ends lost 4 bases and 3 bases, in that order; junction bases with no gene match: 5. This CDR3 spans 14 amino acids. The CDR3: CASSSSGQGYEQYV. CDR3 DNA sequence: TGTGCCAGCAGCTCCTCAGGACAGGGCTACGAGCAGTACGTC.

The rearrangement joins TRBV15 to TRBJ2-1, with 9 nucleotides matching TRBD2. V dropped 3 bases and J dropped 7; count of bases not matched to a gene: 10. The CDR3 sequence is 16 residues long. CDR1 is LNHNV, CDR2 YYDKDF, per germline (reference sequence). The DNA of the CDR3 is TGTGCCACCAGCAGGATCCTAGCGGGAATCGGGAATGAGCAGTTCTTC. Translating gives CATSRILAGIGNEQFF.

The chain recombines TRBV27 with TRBJ2-7; a possible D gene is TRBD1 (5 bases). The germline CDR1 and CDR2 sequences are MNHEY and SMNVEV (reference sequence). The CDR3 has 13 residues. Trimming stripped 0 bases from V and 6 bases from J, with 9 bases between. CDR3 residues: CASSLSAGREQYV. The CDR3 DNA follows: TGTGCCAGCAGTTTATCGGCAGGGCGCGAGCAGTACGTC.

V gene TRBV11-2 combines with J gene TRBJ2-7; 7 bases line up with TRBD2. The CDR3 has 14 residues. Germline V lookup: CDR1 SGHAT, CDR2 FQNNGV. Losses at the gene ends were 1 base for V and 3 bases for J; bases not matched to a gene: 3. The CDR3 is CASSLAASGYEQYV. CDR3 DNA sequence: TGTGCCAGCAGCTTAGCGGCTAGCGGCTACGAGCAGTACGTC.

In its sample, this clone was seen a few times. This sequence joins TRBV28 and TRBJ1-3, with D perhaps matching TRBD1 (5 bases). The CDR3 is made up of 17 amino acids. The V and J ends lost 3 bases and 4 bases respectively, with 19 bases between them. The germline V gene has CDR1 MDHEN and CDR2 SYDVKM. The CDR3 nucleotides read TGTGCCAGCAGTTTCCCCGCAGGGTCGGCGTCCGGAAACACCATATATTTT. This encodes CASSFPAGSASGNTIYF.

This clone was counted a few times. The CDR3 region has the DNA TGTGCCAGCAGCGGCTCAGGGAACTATGGCTACACCTTC. Translated, it gives CASSGSGNYGYTF. The V gene is TRBV14, the J gene TRBJ1-2; tentatively, D is TRBD1 (5 bases). Trimming pared 5 bases from V and 2 bases from J, leaving 9 bases between. Germline V gives CDR1 SGHDN, CDR2 FVKESK. This CDR3 region has 13 residues.

V gene TRBV15 combines with J gene TRBJ2-1, with D perhaps matching TRBD2 (5 bases). Germline CDR1 LNHNV, CDR2 YYDKDF (reference sequence). V was cut by 1 base and J by 4 bases, with 5 bases left in between. The CDR3 extends over 13 amino acids. This CDR3 is CATSRGRYNEQFF. The CDR3 DNA follows: TGTGCCACCAGCAGAGGGAGGTACAATGAGCAGTTCTTC.

V usage is TRBV5-4 and J usage is TRBJ1-4; D is ambiguous. This CDR3 has 14 amino acids. The germline V gene has CDR1 SGHNT and CDR2 YYREEE (reference sequence). V lost 4 bases, J lost 8 bases, and 15 bases lay in between. CDR3 residues: CASSPALGGEKLFF. The CDR3 nucleotides are TGTGCCAGCAGCCCCGCCTTAGGAGGCGAAAAACTGTTTTTT.

V usage is TRBV10-2 and J usage is TRBJ2-7; D perhaps matches TRBD1 (6 bases). The CDR3 contains 12 residues. Germline CDR1 WSHSY, CDR2 SAAADI. Trimming removed 9 bases at V and 4 bases at J, with 13 bases between. For the CDR3, the DNA is TGCGCCAGTCAAACAGGGTGGTACGAGCAGTACTTC. This encodes CASQTGWYEQYF.

The CDR3 loop is CASSWATGKNYGYTF. CDR3 nucleotide sequence: TGTGCCAGCAGCTGGGCGACAGGGAAAAACTATGGCTACACCTTC. The chain uses TRBV5-4 and TRBJ1-2; 7 positions match TRBD1. The CDR3 spans 15 residues. V lost 3 bases to trimming and J lost 2 bases; unmatched junction nucleotides: 7. The germline V gene has CDR1 SGHNT and CDR2 YYREEE (reference sequence).

This chain joins TRBV15 and TRBJ1-5; 7 bases fit TRBD1. J gave up 3 bases and V 5 bases, and 4 bases lay outside the gene matches. The CDR3 is 14 residues long. The germline V gene has CDR1 LNHNV and CDR2 YYDKDF (reference sequence). Here the CDR3 DNA reads TGTGCCACCAGCCGGGACAGAACCAATCAGCCCCAGCATTTT. As protein: CATSRDRTNQPQHF.

The chain carries TRBV27 and TRBJ2-1; a possible D gene is TRBD2 (5 bases). Germline loops: CDR1 MNHEY, CDR2 SMNVEV (reference sequence). The CDR3 has 14 residues. The V and J ends lost 5 bases and 0 bases respectively, with 8 bases between them. The CDR3 coding sequence is TGTGCCAGCAGTGTCCGGGACTCCTACAATGAGCAGTTCTTC. Encoded protein: CASSVRDSYNEQFF.